The clone carrying this T cell receptor beta chain was seen a few times. Its antigen is not identified. This specimen comes from a study of blood T cells in healthy people across ages. A second 7 to 11 cycle PCR used barcoded and J-beta primers. A single record per CDR3 protein comes from TCRdb applying MiXCR to the 5' RACE reads. The sample carries around 990,000 distinct CDR3 sequences, roughly two fifths recorded once. Collection of roughly 9.6 milliliters of peripheral blood was performed for each donor. Per germline, CDR1 MNHEY and CDR2 SVGEGT. Deletions cut 4 bases from V and 8 bases from J, with 8 bases between. The CDR3 consists of 11 residues. Whole-study results and caveats: Getting older went along with TCR beta diversity per million T cells dropping roughly linearly.

J is TRBJ1-2 and V is TRBV6-2 or TRBV6-3; no firm D call. The TCR was taken from a man younger than 35 in good health. Sequenced: blood. CDR3 sequence reads: CASSSGRGYTF. The CDR3 DNA reads as TGTGCCAGCAGTTCCGGGAGGGGCTACACCTTC.